These 3 T cell receptor beta chains were sequenced from one sample in a study of early T cells in non-severe SARS-CoV-2 infection. MiXCR, run by TCRdb on the 5' RACE reads, gives a single entry per CDR3 protein. Of about 64,000 distinct CDR3 sequences listed, roughly an eighth are singletons. The source material was whole blood, sampled at baseline. These receptors were obtained from an adult who was a healthcare worker with PCR-confirmed SARS-CoV-2 infection or an uninfected control (not recorded which).

The chain is built from TRBV3-1 and TRBJ1-1; D gene unclear. The CDR3 totals 17 residues. The V gene's germline CDR1 is LGHDT and CDR2 YNNKEL (reference sequence). V lost 0 bases, J lost 4 bases, and 18 bases lay in between. The CDR3 bases are TGTGCCAGCAGCCAAGATGTCGGCGGCCCGGGGAGCACTGAAGCTTTCTTT. This encodes CASSQDVGGPGSTEAFF.

The table lists this clonotype with a few counts. The rearrangement links TRBV7-6 to TRBJ2-2; D gene unclear. Trimming left V 2 bases short and J 6 bases short, with 13 bases between. This CDR3 is built from 15 residues. Germline V gene sequence: CDR1 SGHVS, CDR2 FNYEAQ. The CDR3 loop reads CASSLSPSGPGELFF. CDR3 coding DNA: TGTGCCAGCAGCTTATCCCCTAGTGGGCCCGGGGAGCTGTTTTTT.

This rearrangement joins TRBV29-1 to TRBJ2-7; D is possibly TRBD1 (5 bases). Trimming cost V 5 bases and J 3 bases, with 8 bases left between them. This CDR3 is built from 11 residues. The germline V gene has CDR1 SQVTM and CDR2 ANQGSEA. CDR3 nucleotide sequence: TGCAGCGTTCAGGGTGGCTACGAGCAGTACTTC. The encoded protein is CSVQGGYEQYF.